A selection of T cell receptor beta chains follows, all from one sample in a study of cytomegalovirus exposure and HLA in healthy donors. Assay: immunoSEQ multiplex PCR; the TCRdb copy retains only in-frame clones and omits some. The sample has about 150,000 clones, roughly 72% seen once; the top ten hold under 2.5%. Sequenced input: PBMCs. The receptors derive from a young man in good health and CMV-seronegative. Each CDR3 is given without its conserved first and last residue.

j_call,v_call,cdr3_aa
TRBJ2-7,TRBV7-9,ASSGQGYEQY
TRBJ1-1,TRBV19,ASSIGQMNTEAF
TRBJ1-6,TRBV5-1,ASSLGGTGTSPLN
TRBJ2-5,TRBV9,ASSVATPLAGVGETQY
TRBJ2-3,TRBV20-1,SATTLDTQY
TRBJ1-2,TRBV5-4,ASSERQGAGGYP
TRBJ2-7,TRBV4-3,ASSQDQQGARYEQY
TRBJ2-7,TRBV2,ASNGRGEQY
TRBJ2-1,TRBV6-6,ASRTTSRNEQF
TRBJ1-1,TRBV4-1,ASSQPDRGLTEAF
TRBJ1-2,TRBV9,ASSVAVGSYGYT
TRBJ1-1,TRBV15,ATSREHDGNTEAF
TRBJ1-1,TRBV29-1,SVVGENTEAF
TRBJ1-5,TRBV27,ASRTRGLPQH
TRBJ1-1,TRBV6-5,ASSLTGIGTEAF
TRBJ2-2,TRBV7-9,ASSLGTTPDTGELF
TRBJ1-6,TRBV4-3,ASSSQAGQGYSPLN
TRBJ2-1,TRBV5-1,ASRRPGTGNAEQF
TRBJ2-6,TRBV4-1,ASSQVWAGGAGANVLT
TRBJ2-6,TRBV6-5,ASSYSGGSGANVLT
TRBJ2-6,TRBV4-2,ASSPNFMGQGLSGANVLT
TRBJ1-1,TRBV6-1,ASSVDRGYMNTEAF
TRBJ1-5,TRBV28,ASSLSPTFQPQH
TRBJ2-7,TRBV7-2,ASSLRHVFSYEQY
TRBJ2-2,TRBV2,ASRQNTGELF
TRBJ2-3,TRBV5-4,ASSPGPSVTDTQY
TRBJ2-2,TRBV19,ASSITGGELF
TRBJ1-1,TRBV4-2,ASSHPLGEGDTEAF
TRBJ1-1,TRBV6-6,ASSYEGGLTEAF
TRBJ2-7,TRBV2,ASNGGIYEQY
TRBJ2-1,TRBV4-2,ASSQGLAGKNEQF
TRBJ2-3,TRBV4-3,ASSPTGDHGRDTQY
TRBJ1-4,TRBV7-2,ASSLVQGSNEKLF
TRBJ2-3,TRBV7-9,ASSPTQRGAKDTQY
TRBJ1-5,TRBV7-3,ASSNQGQVGDQPQH
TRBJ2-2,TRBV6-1,ASSQRGGTGELF
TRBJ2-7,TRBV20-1,SAIRPSEQY
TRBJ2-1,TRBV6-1,ASSESGGAYNEQF
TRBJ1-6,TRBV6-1,ASISASSYNSPLH
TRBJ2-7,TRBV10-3,AISESVGTGVGYEQY
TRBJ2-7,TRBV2,ASTAGGGEQY
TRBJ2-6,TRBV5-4,ASSLPSGGSSGANVLT
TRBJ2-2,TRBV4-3,ASSQGQGFTGELF
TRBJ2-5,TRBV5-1,ASSLTSGGSETQY
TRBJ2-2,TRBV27,ASSPTSGGAGELF
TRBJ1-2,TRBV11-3,ASSLPRDTLIVGYGYT
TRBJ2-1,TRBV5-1,ASSSRGFYNEQF
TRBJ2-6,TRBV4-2,ASSQDSRVSGANVLT
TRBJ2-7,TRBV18,ASSRPQRGEYEQY
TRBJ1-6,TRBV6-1,ASSEGLRAESSPLN